The 5 T cell receptor beta chains below come from one sample, sequenced in a study of naive and memory T cell subsets. The beta constant-region primer was an equimolar mix of two oligonucleotides covering TRBC1 and TRBC2. Ligated cDNA was amplified by four rounds of PCR with nested alpha and beta constant-region primers and SP2. TCRdb reanalysed the UMI-ligation and nested PCR reads using MiXCR and keeps one entry per CDR3 protein. The repertoire holds approximately 80,000 distinct CDR3 sequences, with about 10% as singletons. Sequenced sample: naive CD8+ T cells from blood. The source of these receptors is a human donor in good health.

The chain combines TRBV19 with TRBJ2-7; 9 bases align to TRBD1. Germline V gives CDR1 LNHDA, CDR2 SQIVND (reference sequence). With 3 bases clipped from V and 4 bases from J, the junction kept 7 bases outside the gene matches. The CDR3 covers 15 residues. In nucleotides, the CDR3 is TGTGCCAGTAGTATCATCCGGGACAGGGCTTACGAGCAGTACTTC. This codes for CASSIIRDRAYEQYF.

The J gene is TRBJ2-7, the V gene TRBV27; 7 nucleotides align to TRBD2. Germline assignment: CDR1 MNHEY and CDR2 SMNVEV (reference sequence). The CDR3 is 15 residues long. The trim removed 0 bases at V and 7 bases at J, leaving 9 bases unmatched. The CDR3 region has the DNA TGTGCCAGCAGTTTATCCGGCGGGAGTAAGAGGGAGCAGTACTTC. Encoded protein: CASSLSGGSKREQYF.

This clonotype has more than one count but fewer than ten. V is TRBV19 and J is TRBJ2-1; a possible D gene is TRBD2 (5 bases). V was pared by 3 bases and J by 6 bases, with 9 bases between. Germline assignment: CDR1 LNHDA and CDR2 SQIVND (reference sequence). The CDR3 is 13 residues long. The CDR3 spells CASSITAGNEQFF. CDR3 DNA: TGTGCCAGTAGTATTACCGCGGGCAATGAGCAGTTCTTC.

This clonotype came up many times. This chain connects TRBV7-9 to TRBJ2-7; D is undetermined. CDR3 size: 16 residues. Germline CDR1 and CDR2: SEHNR and FQNEAQ (reference sequence). V shed 4 bases and J shed 1 base, with 17 bases lying between them. CDR3 sequence reads: CASSSHTYSSSYEQYF. The CDR3 DNA sequence: TGTGCCAGCAGCTCCCACACATACTCATCGTCCTACGAGCAGTACTTC.

This clonotype showed up just a few times. CDR3 sequence: CATSDSEGWTDTQYF. DNA of the CDR3: TGTGCCACCAGTGATTCTGAGGGGTGGACAGATACGCAGTATTTT. This rearrangement joins TRBV24-1 to TRBJ2-3; D tentatively reads TRBD1 or TRBD2 (5 bases each). CDR3 length equals 15 residues. V was pared by 2 bases and J by 3 bases, with 11 bases between. CDR1 is KGHDR and CDR2 is SFDVKD in the germline V gene.